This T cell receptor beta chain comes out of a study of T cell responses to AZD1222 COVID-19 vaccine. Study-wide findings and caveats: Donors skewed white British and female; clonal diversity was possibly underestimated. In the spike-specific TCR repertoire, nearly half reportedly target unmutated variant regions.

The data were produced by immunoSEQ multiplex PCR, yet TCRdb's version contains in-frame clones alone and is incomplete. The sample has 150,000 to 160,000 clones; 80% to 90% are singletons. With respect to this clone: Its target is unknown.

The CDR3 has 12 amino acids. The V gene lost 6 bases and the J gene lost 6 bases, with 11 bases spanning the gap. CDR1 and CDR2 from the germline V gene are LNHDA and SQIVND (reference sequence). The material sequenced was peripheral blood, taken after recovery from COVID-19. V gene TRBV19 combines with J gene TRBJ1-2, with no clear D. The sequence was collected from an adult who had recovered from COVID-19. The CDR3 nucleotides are TGTGCCAGTAGCGAGCAGATACATGGCTACACCTTC. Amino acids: CASSEQIHGYTF. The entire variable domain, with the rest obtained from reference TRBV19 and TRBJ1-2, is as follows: DGGITQSPKYLFRKEGQNVTLSCEQNLNHDAMYWYRQDPGQGLRLIYYSQIVNDFQKGDIAEGYSVSREKKESFPLTVTSAQKNPTAFYLCASSEQIHGYTFGSGTRLTVV.